The 9 T cell receptor beta chains listed next were all sequenced from one sample in a study of blood T cell repertoires in COVID-19. Data came from immunoSEQ multiplex PCR; TCRdb stores just in-frame clones and leaves some out. The sample carries fewer than 300,000 clones, 75% to 95% recorded once. The sample taken for sequencing was PBMCs or T cells enriched from blood (not recorded which). The receptors here all came from a woman between 25 and 40 years old who had recovered from COVID-19.

V usage is TRBV7-9 and J usage is TRBJ2-3, with 10 positions matching TRBD2. Trimming took 8 bases from V and 2 from J; bases not matched to a gene: 7. CDR1 is SEHNR, CDR2 FQNEAQ, per germline (reference sequence). This CDR3 has 15 residues. Here the CDR3 reads CASGGLAGDTDTQYF. DNA of the CDR3: TGTGCCAGCGGGGGGCTAGCGGGAGACACAGATACGCAGTATTTT.

This chain links TRBV28 with TRBJ1-1; perhaps TRBD1 as D (6 bases). The CDR3 covers 17 residues. Germline CDR1 is MDHEN and CDR2 is SYDVKM. The V gene lost 4 bases and the J gene lost 2 bases, with 20 bases spanning the gap. CDR3 DNA sequence: TGTGCCAGCAGTTCCATTCCTATAGACAGGCTAAACACTGAAGCTTTCTTT. It codes for CASSSIPIDRLNTEAFF. The variable domain in full, completed from reference TRBV28 and TRBJ1-1, reads DVKVTQSSRYLVKRTGEKVFLECVQDMDHENMFWYRQDPGLGLRLIYFSYDVKMKEKGDIPEGYSVSREKKERFSLILESASTNQTSMYLCASSSIPIDRLNTEAFFGQGTRLTVV.

The rearrangement uses TRBV7-8 and TRBJ1-4, with TRBD1 as a possible D gene (6 bases). Germline V gene lookup returns CDR1 SGHVS and CDR2 FQNEAQ. The length of the CDR3 is 14 residues. The germline V and J ends were trimmed by 2 bases and 8 bases, with 12 bases remaining between them. DNA for the CDR3: TGTGCCAGCAGCTTAAGACAGGTTACCGAAAAACTGTTTTTT. Protein sequence: CASSLRQVTEKLFF.

Written as DNA, the CDR3 is TGTGCCAGCAGTTTATCCGTCTCTATCGGGGGGACCCAGTACTTC. As protein: CASSLSVSIGGTQYF. The chain carries TRBV27 and TRBJ2-5; TRBD2 might be the D (6 bases). Germline CDR1 and CDR2: MNHEY and SMNVEV (reference sequence). V was pared by 0 bases and J by 7 bases, with 15 bases between. There are 15 residues in the CDR3.

The genes are TRBV18 and TRBJ2-7; D possibly corresponds to TRBD1 (6 bases). CDR1 and CDR2 from the germline V gene are KGHSH and LQKENI. V was shortened by 4 bases and J by 7 bases, with 14 bases between the two germline ends. The CDR3 spans 13 residues. DNA for the CDR3: TGTGCCAGCTCACAACAGACCGGGACAGAGCAGTACTTC. Protein sequence: CASSQQTGTEQYF.

Concerning this clone: The junction does not match germline at one end; this may be a read error. The chain has TRBV7-7 and TRBJ2-5, with D possibly matching TRBD2 (6 bases). The CDR3 loop spans 16 amino acids. Germline CDR1 reads SSHAT; CDR2 reads FNYEAQ (reference sequence). The CDR3 DNA reads as TGTGCTAGCAGCTTAGGCGGGGTAGGGGCTATGGAGACCCAGTACTTC. It codes for CASSLGGVGAMETQYF.

The chain carries TRBV5-1 and TRBJ2-1; D perhaps matches TRBD2 (5 bases). Germline loops: CDR1 SGHRS, CDR2 YFSETQ. The CDR3 contains 15 residues. Trimming took off 2 bases at V and 5 bases at J, with 14 bases between the two ends. The chain's CDR3 is CASSFGLAPNNEQFF. The CDR3 DNA reads as TGCGCCAGCAGCTTCGGCTTAGCGCCGAACAATGAGCAGTTCTTC.

The chain recombines TRBV29-1 with TRBJ2-5; a weak D match, TRBD2 (6 bases). Trimming pared 4 bases from V and 10 bases from J, leaving 16 bases between. The CDR3 is made up of 12 amino acids. Germline V gene lookup returns CDR1 SQVTM and CDR2 ANQGSEA. The CDR3 loop is CSVGEAAEGQYF. The CDR3 nucleotides are TGCAGCGTTGGGGAGGCCGCCGAGGGCCAGTACTTC.

DNA for the CDR3: TGTGCCAGCAGCGTACCCCCGTGGACTAGCGGCACCGGGGAGCTGTTTTTT. Translation gives CASSVPPWTSGTGELFF. The J gene is TRBJ2-2, the V gene TRBV9; 10 positions match TRBD2. The junction had 7 bases not matched to a gene; V was cut back by 1 base and J by 4 bases. Germline V gene sequence: CDR1 SGDLS, CDR2 YYNGEE. The CDR3 is 17 residues long.